This T cell receptor (beta chain) was observed in a study of blood T cell repertoires in COVID-19. This clone appeared a few times. Generated by immunoSEQ multiplex PCR, the TCRdb table keeps only in-frame clones and is missing some. Of fewer than 100,000 clones listed, about 93% are singletons. CDR1 SGDLS and CDR2 YYNGEE come from the germline V gene. Trimming removed 2 bases from V and 5 bases from J; junction bases left unmatched: 5. The CDR3 sequence is 14 residues long. The gene calls are TRBV9 and TRBJ2-7; 9 bases are a match to TRBD1. The sequence came from a woman of 80 years or more with acute or convalescent COVID-19. Sequences were obtained from peripheral blood. The CDR3 sequence is CASSVGTGSHEQYF. The CDR3 DNA follows: TGTGCCAGCAGCGTGGGGACAGGGAGTCACGAGCAGTACTTC. The full variable domain, its missing parts supplied by reference TRBV9 and TRBJ2-7, is DSGVTQTPKHLITATGQRVTLRCSPRSGDLSVYWYQQSLDQGLQFLIQYYNGEERAKGNILERFSAQQFPDLHSELNLSSLELGDSALYFCASSVGTGSHEQYFGPGTRLTVT.